These T cell receptor beta chains were read from a single sample in a study of blood T cell repertoires in COVID-19. Some clones are missing from TCRdb's copy, which holds only in-frame ones; the method was immunoSEQ multiplex PCR. The sample consists of some 450,000 clones, approximately 90% of them appearing once. Material: peripheral blood. These TCRs come from a woman aged 45-65 years with COVID-19, enrolled during active disease. Each CDR3 is given with its conserved first and last residue. D genes are given only for firm matches. Not all rows give a size; the values are once, few, many and, for expanded clones, a class.

clone size	D gene	V gene	J gene	CDR3 DNA	CDR3 protein
NA	TRBD2	TRBV6-1	TRBJ2-7	TGTGCCAGCAGTGAAGGGGAGCGGGGAAGGGGCGAGCAGTACTTC	CASSEGERGRGEQYF
NA	TRBD1	TRBV15	TRBJ1-4	TGTGCCACCAGCAGAGCTAATGGACCGTTACAGGGGACGGGTGAAAAACTGTTTTTT	CATSRANGPLQGTGEKLFF
few	TRBD1	TRBV5-6	TRBJ2-7	TGTGCCAGCAGCTATCAGCAGGGGGACGAGCAGTACTTC	CASSYQQGDEQYF
NA	TRBD2	TRBV3-1/TRBV3-2	TRBJ2-2	TGTGCCACCCGCAGGCCGGGGGGGATTCCCGGGGAGCTGTTTTTT	CATRRPGGIPGELFF
NA	NA	TRBV10-2	TRBJ2-3	TGCGCCAGCAGTGAACCGGCAGATACGCAGTATTTT	CASSEPADTQYF
NA	NA	TRBV24-1	TRBJ2-3	TGTGCCACCAGTCAAACAGGGACCCCGTTCATGGATACGCAGTATTTT	CATSQTGTPFMDTQYF
NA	NA	TRBV5-4	TRBJ1-4	TGTGCCAGCAGGTATGGAGGGGAAGAAAAACTGTTTTTT	CASRYGGEEKLFF
few	TRBD1	TRBV7-2	TRBJ1-3	TGTGCCAGCAGCTCGCAACTCCTCAGGGGGAGCAGTAACACCATATATTTT	CASSSQLLRGSSNTIYF
NA	TRBD1	TRBV6-5	TRBJ1-1	TGTGCCAGCAGTTCCACAGGGGGATGGACTGAAGCTTTCTTT	CASSSTGGWTEAFF
NA	TRBD1	TRBV5-4	TRBJ2-6	TGTGCCAGCAGCACAACAGGGGGCCCAAGACCTGGGGCCAACGTCCTGACTTTC	CASSTTGGPRPGANVLTF
NA	TRBD2	TRBV4-1	TRBJ2-1	TGCGCCAGCAGCCCCTCGATGGGGACTAGGGCCTACAATGAGCAGTTCTTC	CASSPSMGTRAYNEQFF
NA	NA	TRBV29-1	TRBJ2-2	TGCAGCGTTGTACTAACAGGTTTTCCCCGAACCGGGGAGCTGTTTTTT	CSVVLTGFPRTGELFF
NA	NA	TRBV11-2	TRBJ2-1	TGTGCCAGCAGCTTATTATTGGCTGAGCAGTTCTTC	CASSLLLAEQFF
NA	NA	TRBV24-1	TRBJ2-2	TGTGCCACCAGTGATATCCTGGGGGGGCGCGACACCGGGGAGCTGTTTTTT	CATSDILGGRDTGELFF
NA	NA	TRBV5-6	TRBJ1-6	TGTGCCAGCAGCTTGTACAGGGCTCTGGATAATTCACCCCTCCACTTT	CASSLYRALDNSPLHF
NA	TRBD1	TRBV5-4	TRBJ1-5	TGTGCCAGCAGCACGGACAGGGGAAGGCCCCAGCATTTT	CASSTDRGRPQHF
once	TRBD1	TRBV28	TRBJ1-1	TGTGCCAGCAGTAGAGGGGGCTACACTGAAGCTTTCTTT	CASSRGGYTEAFF
NA	NA	TRBV4-1	TRBJ1-5	TGCGCCAGCAGCCAAGCGACGTTGGGCGTTAGCAATCAGCCCCAGCATTTT	CASSQATLGVSNQPQHF
once	NA	TRBV28	TRBJ1-1	TGTGCCAGCAGTACAGGCTGGAGGGTGAACACTGAAGCTTTCTTT	CASSTGWRVNTEAFF
once	NA	TRBV27	TRBJ1-1	TGTGCCAGCAGTTTATCCCCCAGGGTAAGCACTGAAGCTTTCTTT	CASSLSPRVSTEAFF
NA	TRBD1	TRBV4-1	TRBJ2-7	TGCGCCAGCAGCCTGGGACAGGGGGTCTACGAGCAGTACTTC	CASSLGQGVYEQYF
NA	NA	TRBV5-5	TRBJ2-3	TGTGCCAGCAGCCCCGAGCGGGCCACAGATACGCAGTATTTT	CASSPERATDTQYF
NA	TRBD1	TRBV10-3	TRBJ1-2	TGTGCCATCACCCAGACAGGGGGCGCTGGTCAGGCCCATGGCTACACCTTC	CAITQTGGAGQAHGYTF
NA	TRBD1	TRBV30	TRBJ1-4	TGTGCCTGGAGTGTAGACAGGGAAGGGAAACTGTTTTTT	CAWSVDREGKLFF
NA	NA	TRBV19	TRBJ2-7	TGTGCCAGTCCCCCGCCTCATTCAGGAATTCCCTACGAGCAGTACTTC	CASPPPHSGIPYEQYF
NA	TRBD1	TRBV3-1/TRBV3-2	TRBJ1-2	TGTGCCAGCAGCCCGACAGGGTGGGGGGGCTACACCTTC	CASSPTGWGGYTF
once	TRBD2	TRBV9	TRBJ2-5	TGTGCCAGCAGCCAGACGGCTAGCGGGGGGGTGGAGACCCAGTACTTC	CASSQTASGGVETQYF
NA	NA	TRBV3-1/TRBV3-2	TRBJ1-2	TGTGCCAGCAGCCAATCGGGTAAATATGGCTACACCTTC	CASSQSGKYGYTF
NA	TRBD1	TRBV7-9	TRBJ1-1	TGTGCCAGCAGCTCCGGGACAGGGGGCGAGCTTACTGAAGCTTTCTTT	CASSSGTGGELTEAFF
NA	NA	TRBV29-1	TRBJ2-1	TGCAGCGTTTATTTCACCCCCCGGGGTGAGCAGTTCTTC	CSVYFTPRGEQFF
NA	NA	TRBV5-4	TRBJ1-2	TGTGCCAGCAGCCGCCAGGGTGACTATGGCTACACCTTC	CASSRQGDYGYTF
NA	NA	TRBV30	TRBJ2-7	TGTGCCTGGAGTGGCGGGCCTGCCTACGAGCAGTACTTC	CAWSGGPAYEQYF
NA	TRBD1	TRBV18	TRBJ1-5	TGTGCCAGCTCACCGACCGGGACAGGGCAGTCGCCCCAGCATTTT	CASSPTGTGQSPQHF
NA	TRBD1	TRBV7-9	TRBJ1-1	TGTGCCAGCAGCCCCCGGGACAGGGGTGACACTGAAGCTTTCTTT	CASSPRDRGDTEAFF
once	TRBD1	TRBV9	TRBJ1-1	TGTGCCAGCAGCCCTCCGCACAGGGGGAACACTGAAGCTTTCTTT	CASSPPHRGNTEAFF
once	NA	TRBV5-1	TRBJ1-2	TGCGCCAGCAGTCCTGGGGGAGGTTATGGCTACACCTTC	CASSPGGGYGYTF
NA	NA	TRBV6-5	TRBJ2-5	TGTGCCAGCAGTTACTGGGAGGACGAAGGGGAGACCCAGTACTTC	CASSYWEDEGETQYF
NA	TRBD2	TRBV27	TRBJ2-5	TGTGCCAGCAGTTTCGGGGGGACTACTTGGGAGACCCAGTACTTC	CASSFGGTTWETQYF
NA	NA	TRBV10-3	TRBJ1-1	TGTGCCATCAGTGGGGGGGGAACCAACACTGAAGCTTTCTTT	CAISGGGTNTEAFF
NA	NA	TRBV6-5	TRBJ1-1	TGTGCCAGCCAATGGACTTTAAACACTGAAGCTTTCTTT	CASQWTLNTEAFF
few	NA	TRBV5-4	TRBJ2-5	TGTGCCAGCAGCGGAGCAAGTCAAGAGACCCAGTACTTC	CASSGASQETQYF
NA	NA	TRBV2	TRBJ1-5	TGTGCCAGCAGTGAAAAGGGAGGGAATCAGCCCCAGCATTTT	CASSEKGGNQPQHF
few	TRBD1	TRBV10-3	TRBJ2-7	TGTGCCATCAGTGACCCCTTAAGCAGGGGGTCCTCCTACGAGCAGTACTTC	CAISDPLSRGSSYEQYF
NA	NA	TRBV30	TRBJ1-5	TGTGCCTGGAGTGAGGGGGGGGCGAGCAATCAGCCCCAGCATTTT	CAWSEGGASNQPQHF
NA	TRBD1	TRBV5-4	TRBJ1-1	TGTGCCAGCAGCTCAAAGGGACAGGGGTTCGGCACTGAAGCTTTCTTT	CASSSKGQGFGTEAFF
NA	TRBD1	TRBV7-2	TRBJ1-5	TGTGCCAGCAGCTACCAGGGGGCAGGGAATCAGCCCCAGCATTTT	CASSYQGAGNQPQHF
NA	TRBD1	TRBV19	TRBJ1-1	TGTGCCAGTAGTATAACTGACAGGGTGAACACTGAAGCTTTCTTT	CASSITDRVNTEAFF
NA	NA	TRBV5-4	TRBJ2-7	TGTGCCAGCAGCTTGGGCGGGGGCGACTACGAGCAGTACTTC	CASSLGGGDYEQYF